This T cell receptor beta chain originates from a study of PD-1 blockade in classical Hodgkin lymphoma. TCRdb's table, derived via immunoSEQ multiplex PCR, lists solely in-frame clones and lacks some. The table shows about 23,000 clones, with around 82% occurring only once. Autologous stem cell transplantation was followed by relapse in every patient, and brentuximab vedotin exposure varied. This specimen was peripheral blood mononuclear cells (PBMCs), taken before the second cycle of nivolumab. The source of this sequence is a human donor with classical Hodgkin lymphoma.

The CDR3 DNA reads as TGTGCCAGCAGTTTAGACCCCCCTAGCGGGATCTACAATGAGCAGTTCTTC. Protein: CASSLDPPSGIYNEQFF. This rearrangement joins TRBV28 to TRBJ2-1; TRBD2 agrees at 9 bases. Germline-derived CDR1 and CDR2 are MDHEN and SYDVKM. V lost 2 bases, J lost 3 bases, and 8 bases stayed unmatched. The CDR3 runs to 17 residues.